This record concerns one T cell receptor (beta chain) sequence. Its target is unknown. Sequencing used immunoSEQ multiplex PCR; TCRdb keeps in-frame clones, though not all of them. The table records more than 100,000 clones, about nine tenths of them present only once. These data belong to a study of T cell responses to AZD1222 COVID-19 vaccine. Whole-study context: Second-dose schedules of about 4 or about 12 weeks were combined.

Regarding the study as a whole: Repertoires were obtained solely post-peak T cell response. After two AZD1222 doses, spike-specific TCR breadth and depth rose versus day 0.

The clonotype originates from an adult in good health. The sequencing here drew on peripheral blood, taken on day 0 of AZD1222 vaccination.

CDR3 in DNA: TGTGCCAGCAGCTTTGGAGTCTCCTACAATGAGCAGTTCTTC. Translating it yields CASSFGVSYNEQFF. The chain uses TRBV13 and TRBJ2-1; D gene ambiguous. The length of the CDR3 is 14 residues. V was shortened by 3 bases and J by 0 bases, with 6 bases between the two germline ends. Germline values: CDR1 PRHDT, CDR2 FYEKMQ (reference sequence).